This TCR beta chain originates from a study of blood T cell repertoires in COVID-19. V dropped 2 bases and J dropped 6; count of bases not matched to a gene: 5. CDR3 length equals 15 residues. The germline V gene encodes CDR1 KGHSH and CDR2 LQKENI. Cohort placement rested on clinical history that participants reported themselves. Recovered status applied to Cohort 3 donors who had two consecutive negative PCRs. It also applied to those with clearance or with symptom resolution. Only in-frame clones appear in the TCRdb table, and some are missing; sequencing was by immunoSEQ multiplex PCR. In the table there are about 160,000 clones, about 90% of which are singletons.

The receptor comes from a woman in her 50s who had recovered from COVID-19. The chain links TRBV18 to TRBJ2-1, with TRBD1 matching over 9 bases. Input material: PBMCs or T cells enriched from blood (not recorded which). CDR3: CASSPGTGWGNEQFF. The CDR3 DNA sequence: TGTGCCAGCTCACCAGGGACAGGGTGGGGCAATGAGCAGTTCTTC.